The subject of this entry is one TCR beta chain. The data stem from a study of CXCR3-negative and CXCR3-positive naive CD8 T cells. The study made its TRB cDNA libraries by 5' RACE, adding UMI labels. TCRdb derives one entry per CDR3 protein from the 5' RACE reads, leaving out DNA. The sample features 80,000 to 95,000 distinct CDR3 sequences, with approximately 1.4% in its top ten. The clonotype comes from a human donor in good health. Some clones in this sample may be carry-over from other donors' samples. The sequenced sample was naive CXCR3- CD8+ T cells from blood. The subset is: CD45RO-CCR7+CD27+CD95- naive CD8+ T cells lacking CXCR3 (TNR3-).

The CDR3: CASSLVLGEGEQFF. This chain uses TRBV7-9 with TRBJ2-1; the TCRdb call, TRBD1, lacks DNA for checking. The length of the CDR3 is 14 residues. Germline CDR1 and CDR2: SEHNR and FQNEAQ (reference sequence).